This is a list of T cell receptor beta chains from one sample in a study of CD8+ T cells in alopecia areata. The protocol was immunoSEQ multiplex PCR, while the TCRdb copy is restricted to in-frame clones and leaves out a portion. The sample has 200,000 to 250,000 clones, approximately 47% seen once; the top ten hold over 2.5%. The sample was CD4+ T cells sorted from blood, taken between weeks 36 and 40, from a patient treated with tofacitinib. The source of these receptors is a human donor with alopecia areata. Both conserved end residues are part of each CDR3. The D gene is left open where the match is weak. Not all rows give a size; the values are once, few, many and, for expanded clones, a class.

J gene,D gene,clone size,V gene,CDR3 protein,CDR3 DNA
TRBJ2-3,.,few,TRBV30,CAWARDGPEDTQYF,TGTGCCTGGGCACGGGACGGACCAGAAGATACGCAGTATTTT
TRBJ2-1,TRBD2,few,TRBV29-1,CSVSLAGRGEQFF,TGCAGCGTTTCACTAGCGGGGAGGGGTGAGCAGTTCTTC
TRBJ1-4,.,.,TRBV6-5,CASSRLGATNEKLFF,TGTGCCAGCAGCCGTCTTGGAGCAACTAATGAAAAACTGTTTTTT
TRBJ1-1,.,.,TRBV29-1,CSVKDRSPLNTEAFF,TGCAGCGTCAAAGACAGGAGCCCACTGAACACTGAAGCTTTCTTT
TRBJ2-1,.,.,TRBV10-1,CASSAFRGSSYNEQFF,TGCGCCAGCAGTGCTTTTCGGGGAAGCTCCTACAATGAGCAGTTCTTC
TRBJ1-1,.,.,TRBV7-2,CASSFNVGGNTEAFF,TGTGCCAGCAGCTTTAACGTCGGGGGCAACACTGAAGCTTTCTTT
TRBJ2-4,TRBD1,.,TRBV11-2,CASSRDRGQRNIQYF,TGTGCCAGCAGCCGGGACAGGGGGCAAAGAAACATTCAGTACTTC
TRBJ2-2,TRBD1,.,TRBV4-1,CASSPRTGWSTGELFF,TGCGCCAGCAGCCCTCGGACAGGGTGGAGCACCGGGGAGCTGTTTTTT
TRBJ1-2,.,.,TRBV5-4,CASTPPDAALTYGYTF,TGTGCCAGCACCCCCCCCGATGCAGCCCTAACTTATGGCTACACCTTC
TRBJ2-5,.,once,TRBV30,CAWSVLGGETQYF,TGTGCCTGGAGTGTATTGGGGGGAGAGACCCAGTACTTC
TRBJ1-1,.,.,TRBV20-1,CSAPPGTEAFF,TGCAGTGCTCCCCCGGGCACTGAAGCTTTCTTT
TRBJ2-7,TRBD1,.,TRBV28,CASSQPDRVKGEQYF,TGTGCCAGCAGTCAACCGGACAGGGTAAAAGGGGAGCAGTACTTC
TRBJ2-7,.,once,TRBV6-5,CASHRGIAYEQYF,TGTGCCAGTCACCGGGGAATTGCCTACGAGCAGTACTTC
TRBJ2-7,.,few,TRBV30,CAWSVGYEQYF,TGTGCCTGGAGTGTCGGCTACGAGCAGTACTTC
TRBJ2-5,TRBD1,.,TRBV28,CASSRFRTGEETQYF,TGTGCCAGCAGCCGTTTCCGGACAGGGGAAGAGACCCAGTACTTC
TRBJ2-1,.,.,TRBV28,CASSLEGGINNEQFF,TGTGCCAGCAGTTTAGAGGGGGGGATTAACAATGAGCAGTTCTTC
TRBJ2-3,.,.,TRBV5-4,CASSRIPRDTQYF,TGTGCCAGCAGCCGAATCCCCCGAGATACGCAGTATTTT
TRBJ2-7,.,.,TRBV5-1,CASSLGSSSSYEQYF,TGCGCCAGCAGCTTGGGCTCATCAAGCTCCTACGAGCAGTACTTC
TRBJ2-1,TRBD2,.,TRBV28,CASSLSVAGGPYNEQFF,TGTGCCAGCAGTTTATCAGTAGCGGGAGGGCCCTACAATGAGCAGTTCTTC
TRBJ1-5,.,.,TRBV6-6,CASTQITGSNQPQHF,TGTGCCAGCACCCAGATAACAGGGAGCAATCAGCCCCAGCATTTT
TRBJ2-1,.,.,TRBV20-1,CSATSNEQFF,TGCAGTGCTACCAGCAATGAGCAGTTCTTC
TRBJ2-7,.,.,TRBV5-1,CASSLTELGEQYF,TGCGCCAGCAGCTTGACAGAGTTGGGCGAGCAGTACTTC
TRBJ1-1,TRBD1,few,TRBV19,CASSIGQGPAFF,TGTGCCAGTAGTATCGGACAGGGGCCAGCTTTCTTT
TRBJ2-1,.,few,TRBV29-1,CSTVALDAYNEQFF,TGCAGTACCGTGGCCCTCGACGCCTACAATGAGCAGTTCTTC
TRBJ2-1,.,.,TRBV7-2,CASSLDSIFYEQFF,TGTGCCAGCAGCTTAGACAGCATCTTCTATGAGCAGTTCTTC
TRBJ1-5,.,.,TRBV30,CAWSVRGGGQPQHF,TGTGCCTGGAGTGTACGAGGGGGTGGTCAGCCCCAGCATTTT
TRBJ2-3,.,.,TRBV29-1,CSVTGDGVGDTQYF,TGCAGCGTAACTGGTGATGGGGTCGGGGATACGCAGTATTTT
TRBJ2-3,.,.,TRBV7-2,CASSAGGSTDTQYF,TGTGCCAGCAGCGCGGGTGGAAGCACAGATACGCAGTATTTT
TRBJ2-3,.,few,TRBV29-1,CSVRLRADTQYF,TGCAGCGTTCGGCTCCGCGCAGATACGCAGTATTTT
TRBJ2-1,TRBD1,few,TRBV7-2,CASVSGTGSYNEQFF,TGTGCCAGCGTCTCAGGGACAGGATCCTACAATGAGCAGTTCTTC
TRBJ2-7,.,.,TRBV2,CASSARHPRESEQYF,TGTGCCAGCAGTGCCCGACACCCCCGGGAGTCCGAGCAGTACTTC
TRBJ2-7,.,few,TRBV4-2,CASSQESPTYEQYF,TGTGCCAGCAGCCAAGAGAGCCCCACCTACGAGCAGTACTTC
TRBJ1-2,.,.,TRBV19,CASSPEAGGYTF,TGTGCCAGTAGTCCGGAGGCCGGAGGCTACACCTTC
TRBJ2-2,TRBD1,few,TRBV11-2,CASSLGNRGANTGELFF,TGTGCCAGCAGCTTAGGGAACAGGGGAGCGAACACCGGGGAGCTGTTTTTT
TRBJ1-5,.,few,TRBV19,CASSRQRGRGQPQHF,TGTGCCAGTAGCCGACAACGGGGGCGCGGTCAGCCCCAGCATTTT
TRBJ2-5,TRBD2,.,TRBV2,CASRRTSGRLPETQYF,TGTGCCAGCAGGAGGACTAGCGGGAGGCTCCCAGAGACCCAGTACTTC
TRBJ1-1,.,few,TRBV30,CAWSYWATQANTEAFF,TGTGCCTGGAGTTACTGGGCTACCCAAGCGAACACTGAAGCTTTCTTT
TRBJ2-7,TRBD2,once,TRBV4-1,CASSRGLAGYEQYF,TGCGCCAGCAGCCGAGGACTAGCGGGATACGAGCAGTACTTC
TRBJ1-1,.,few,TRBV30,CAWSRRAEAFF,TGTGCCTGGAGTCGGAGAGCTGAAGCTTTCTTT
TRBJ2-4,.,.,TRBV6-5,CASKGGAKNIQYF,TGTGCCAGTAAGGGAGGAGCCAAAAACATTCAGTACTTC
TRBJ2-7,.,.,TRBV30,CAWSVPSPLFDEQYF,TGTGCCTGGAGTGTACCCAGCCCACTCTTCGACGAGCAGTACTTC
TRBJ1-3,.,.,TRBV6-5,CASSYGVPTGNTIYF,TGTGCCAGCAGTTATGGGGTACCCACTGGAAACACCATATATTTT